What follows are 17 T cell receptor beta chains derived from one specimen sequenced in a study of blood T cell repertoires in COVID-19. Method: immunoSEQ multiplex PCR; TCRdb's copy keeps in-frame clones and lacks some. The sample holds some 200,000 clones; roughly four fifths are singletons and the top ten take roughly 12%. The source material was peripheral blood. The receptors derive from a woman aged 40 to 49 with acute or convalescent COVID-19.

J is TRBJ2-7 and V is TRBV4-3; 11 positions match TRBD2. The CDR3 has 15 residues. Germline CDR1 reads LGHNA; CDR2 reads YSLEER. The V and J ends lost 8 bases and 0 bases, in that order; junction bases with no gene match: 6. CDR3 sequence reads: CASAPGTSGSYEQYF. The CDR3 DNA sequence: TGCGCCAGCGCCCCGGGGACTAGCGGCTCCTACGAGCAGTACTTC.

This chain uses TRBV27 with TRBJ1-1; a possible D gene is TRBD1 (5 bases). The V gene's germline CDR1 is MNHEY and CDR2 SMNVEV (reference sequence). Trimming removed 1 base from V and 8 bases from J, with 11 bases in between. CDR3 length equals 13 residues. In DNA form, the CDR3 reads TGTGCCAGCAGTTTATTGCGGGACTCAGAAGCTTTCTTT. It encodes CASSLLRDSEAFF.

V is TRBV29-1 and J is TRBJ2-7; TRBD1 is a possible D gene (5 bases). CDR3 length: 13 residues. V was trimmed by 4 bases and J by 1 base, leaving 11 bases between them. Germline V gene lookup returns CDR1 SQVTM and CDR2 ANQGSEA. The CDR3 DNA reads TGCAGCGTTGGGTGGGGCGGATCCTACGAGCAGTACTTC. This encodes CSVGWGGSYEQYF.

V and J are TRBV2 and TRBJ1-5; 7 bases fit TRBD1. V lost 6 bases and J lost 12; bases outside the gene matches: 11. The CDR3 loop spans 13 amino acids. Germline V gene data show CDR1 as SNHLY and CDR2 as FYNNEI. The CDR3 bases are TGTGCCAGCAGATTACAGGGGTTGGAGCACCAGCATTTT. Translation gives CASRLQGLEHQHF.

This clone was counted once. V and J are TRBV11-2 and TRBJ2-3; D remains unclear. The CDR3 has 14 residues. Germline lookup yields CDR1 SGHAT and CDR2 FQNNGV. V lost 1 base, J lost 5 bases, and 10 bases lay in between. CDR3 protein: CASSLVGGGDTQYF. CDR3 coding DNA: TGTGCCAGCAGCTTAGTGGGTGGCGGAGATACGCAGTATTTT.

This clone turned up a few times. The chain joins TRBV30 to TRBJ2-6; 10 bases map to TRBD2. Germline loops: CDR1 GTSNPN, CDR2 SVGIG (reference sequence). After removal of 3 bases from V and 2 bases from J, the junction contained 10 bases not matched to a gene. The CDR3 has 18 residues. The CDR3 DNA reads as TGTGCCTGGAGAGACAGGACTAGCGGAGCCCCTGGGGCCAACGTCCTGACTTTC. It specifies CAWRDRTSGAPGANVLTF.

The genes are TRBV13 and TRBJ1-4; a weak D match, TRBD1 (6 bases). Trimming pared 2 bases from V and 6 bases from J, leaving 10 bases between. The CDR3 runs to 14 residues. Germline lookup yields CDR1 PRHDT and CDR2 FYEKMQ (reference sequence). CDR3 sequence reads: CASSLRGRDEKLFF. CDR3 coding DNA: TGTGCCAGCAGCTTAAGGGGGAGAGATGAAAAACTGTTTTTT.

The genes are TRBV5-1 and TRBJ2-1; D might be TRBD2 (6 bases). Germline CDR1 reads SGHRS; CDR2 reads YFSETQ. The V end lost 4 bases, the J end lost 0 bases, and 14 bases lay between the germline ends. The CDR3 has 16 amino acids. CDR3 DNA sequence: TGCGCCAGCAGCAGGGAGGCGGGCTCCTCCTACAATGAGCAGTTCTTC. Translating gives CASSREAGSSYNEQFF.

This clone was detected only a few times. CDR3 in DNA: TGTGCCAGTAGCCCTTGGACAGGGGCTAGAGGATCACCCCTCCACTTT. As protein: CASSPWTGARGSPLHF. V gene TRBV19 combines with J gene TRBJ1-6; 9 bases are a match to TRBD1. The trim removed 6 bases at V and 10 bases at J, leaving 13 bases unmatched. The CDR3 totals 16 residues. Germline loops: CDR1 LNHDA, CDR2 SQIVND (reference sequence).

Only a few counts were recorded for this clone. The rearrangement uses TRBV2 and TRBJ2-2; tentatively, D is TRBD2 (5 bases). The V and J ends lost 5 bases and 1 base respectively, with 20 bases between them. This CDR3 contains 18 residues. The germline gives CDR1 SNHLY, CDR2 FYNNEI. As DNA, the CDR3 is TGTGCCAGCAGTTGGCCCCGGGTCTCGGGGAAGAACACCGGGGAGCTGTTTTTT. Translating it yields CASSWPRVSGKNTGELFF.

This chain connects TRBV27 to TRBJ2-1, with D tentatively TRBD1 (6 bases). Germline assignment: CDR1 MNHEY and CDR2 SMNVEV (reference sequence). Trimming removed 6 bases at V and 5 bases at J, with 17 bases between. The CDR3 sequence is 15 residues long. The CDR3: CASSSGSGVHNEQFF. In DNA, the CDR3 is TGTGCCAGCAGCTCTGGGTCAGGGGTCCACAATGAGCAGTTCTTC.

The chain joins TRBV10-3 to TRBJ1-1; no clear D gene. This CDR3 comprises 14 residues. CDR1 is ENHRY, CDR2 SYGVKD, per germline. Trimming removed 2 bases at V and 2 bases at J, with 9 bases between. In DNA, the CDR3 is TGTGCCATCAGTGAGACAGAGAGAAACACTGAAGCTTTCTTT. Its protein product is CAISETERNTEAFF.

The J gene is TRBJ1-2, the V gene TRBV7-2, with D perhaps matching TRBD1 (5 bases). Trimming removed 5 bases from V and 6 bases from J, with 25 bases in between. Germline CDR1 is SGHTA and CDR2 is FQGNSA. The CDR3 runs to 17 residues. DNA for the CDR3: TGTGCCAGCAGCCCCTTGGAGGGTGTCGGGGCCAGGGATGGCTACACCTTC. Translation gives CASSPLEGVGARDGYTF.

The rearrangement links TRBV18 to TRBJ2-4; D call uncertain. Deletions cut 4 bases from V and 2 bases from J, with 9 bases between. Germline CDR1 KGHSH, CDR2 LQKENI. The CDR3 is 14 residues long. As DNA, the CDR3 is TGTGCCAGCTCACATGAGGCACCCAAAAACATTCAGTACTTC. Amino acid sequence: CASSHEAPKNIQYF.

This chain connects TRBV5-5 to TRBJ2-7, with 8 positions matching TRBD1. V trimming: 4 bases; J trimming: 1 base; junction bases outside the gene matches: 7. Germline assignment: CDR1 SGHKS and CDR2 YYEKEE (reference sequence). The CDR3 runs to 15 residues. This CDR3 reads CASSPGTGESYEQYF. In nucleotides, the CDR3 is TGTGCCAGCAGCCCGGGGACAGGCGAATCCTACGAGCAGTACTTC.

This clone has only one observation. The chain is built from TRBV2 and TRBJ1-1, with D perhaps matching TRBD1 (5 bases). Germline CDR1 is SNHLY and CDR2 is FYNNEI. V was shortened by 5 bases and J by 8 bases, with 12 bases between the two germline ends. The CDR3 runs to 12 residues. The CDR3 DNA reads as TGTGCCAGCAGTTTTACAGGCTCCGAAGCTTTCTTT. It yields the protein CASSFTGSEAFF.

This chain connects TRBV5-6 to TRBJ1-5; TRBD1 agrees at 10 bases. CDR3 length equals 15 residues. Germline CDR1 SGHDT, CDR2 YYEEEE. V trimming: 0 bases; J trimming: 7 bases; junction bases outside the gene matches: 4. CDR3 loop: CASSLGTGGRQPQHF. CDR3 nucleotide sequence: TGTGCCAGCAGCTTGGGGACAGGGGGGAGGCAGCCCCAGCATTTT.